Following are 29 T cell receptor beta chains from one sample sequenced in a study of cytomegalovirus exposure and HLA in healthy donors. Amplification used 60 Vbeta primers and 13 Jbeta primers. Clones were read by immunoSEQ multiplex PCR, and TCRdb kept only the in-frame ones, dropping some. The data hold some 150,000 clones, with 80% observed a single time. Sample: PBMCs. These receptor sequences come from a woman in her 40s in good health and CMV-seropositive.

The chain couples TRBV27 to TRBJ2-7; tentatively, D is TRBD1 (7 bases). Germline CDR1 reads MNHEY; CDR2 reads SMNVEV (reference sequence). The length of the CDR3 is 13 residues. V was clipped by 6 bases and J by 2 bases, with 11 bases between them. The CDR3 DNA is TGTGCCAGCAGGCGGGACAGTACCTACGAGCAGTACTTC. This gives the protein CASRRDSTYEQYF.

The chain carries TRBV5-5 and TRBJ1-1, with D perhaps TRBD1 (5 bases). Trimming removed 0 bases at V and 1 base at J, with 7 bases between. The CDR3 length is 14 residues. Germline V gives CDR1 SGHKS, CDR2 YYEKEE (reference sequence). This CDR3 is CASSLVGENTEAFF. DNA of the CDR3: TGTGCCAGCAGCTTGGTAGGGGAGAACACTGAAGCTTTCTTT.

This chain connects TRBV7-8 to TRBJ2-1, with D possibly being TRBD2 (5 bases). Trimming shortened V by 5 bases and J by 0 bases, and 11 bases separated the two germline ends. The CDR3 is 15 residues long. Germline loops: CDR1 SGHVS, CDR2 FQNEAQ. For the CDR3, the DNA is TGTGCCAGCAGCCAGAGGGAAAGCTCCTACAATGAGCAGTTCTTC. Its translation is CASSQRESSYNEQFF.

CDR3 coding DNA: TGTGCCAGCAGGGCGGAAGGGGGAGCCTACAATGAGCAGTTCTTC. Amino acid sequence: CASRAEGGAYNEQFF. The rearrangement joins TRBV11-3 to TRBJ2-1, with D possibly being TRBD1 (6 bases). Per germline, CDR1 SGHNT and CDR2 YENEEA. Trimming stripped 6 bases from V and 2 bases from J, with 14 bases between. The CDR3 is 15 residues long.

The chain couples TRBV19 to TRBJ1-2; no reliable D call. The CDR3 sequence is 15 residues long. The ends were cut back, 5 bases at V and 0 bases at J, with 13 bases in the middle. Germline CDR1 reads LNHDA; CDR2 reads SQIVND (reference sequence). The CDR3 bases are TGTGCCAGTAGTCACCCGTTCGGGGCTAACTATGGCTACACCTTC. This gives the protein CASSHPFGANYGYTF.

This chain joins TRBV5-6 and TRBJ2-3, with D hard to call. CDR1 SGHDT and CDR2 YYEEEE come from the germline V gene. The CDR3 is made up of 15 amino acids. The germline V and J ends were trimmed by 2 bases and 1 base, with 11 bases remaining between them. CDR3 DNA sequence: TGTGCCAGCAGCTTATCCGACTTTGGCACAGATACGCAGTATTTT. This translates into CASSLSDFGTDTQYF.

This clone was detected once. The chain carries TRBV6-5 and TRBJ2-7; TRBD1 aligns across 9 bases. CDR3 length equals 15 residues. The trim removed 3 bases at V and 6 bases at J, leaving 9 bases unmatched. Germline V gives CDR1 MNHEY, CDR2 SVGAGI. The CDR3 spells CASSYRGQGPSEQYF. DNA for the CDR3: TGTGCCAGCAGTTATCGTGGACAGGGGCCCTCCGAGCAGTACTTC.

The J gene is TRBJ1-2, the V gene TRBV6-1, with D possibly being TRBD1 (5 bases). CDR1 is MNHNS, CDR2 SASEGT, per germline. V was trimmed by 1 base and J by 4 bases, leaving 13 bases between them. The CDR3 covers 15 residues. The CDR3 region is CASSEVRGGAYGYTF. CDR3 bases: TGTGCCAGCAGTGAAGTTAGGGGTGGGGCCTATGGCTACACCTTC.

The CDR3 DNA reads TGTGCCAGTAGCCTAATTACTAGCGGGAGAATTAATGAGCAGTTCTTC. As protein: CASSLITSGRINEQFF. The J gene is TRBJ2-1, the V gene TRBV19; 11 nucleotides agree with TRBD2. V lost 6 bases and J lost 7; bases outside the gene matches: 11. Germline V gene sequence: CDR1 LNHDA, CDR2 SQIVND (reference sequence). This CDR3 is built from 16 residues.

The gene calls are TRBV6-6 and TRBJ1-5, with TRBD1 as a possible D gene (5 bases). Deletions cut 6 bases from V and 7 bases from J, with 13 bases between. The germline gives CDR1 MNHNY, CDR2 SVGAGI (reference sequence). CDR3 length: 13 residues. The CDR3 DNA reads TGTGCCAGCAGAGGGGATCTGGGGCAGCCCCAGCATTTT. It yields the protein CASRGDLGQPQHF.

The chain recombines TRBV29-1 with TRBJ1-2, with TRBD1 matching 9 bases. Germline loops: CDR1 SQVTM, CDR2 ANQGSEA. J was trimmed by 4 bases and V by 4 bases; bases with no gene match: 7. The CDR3 sequence is 14 residues long. Here the CDR3 DNA reads TGCAGCGTTGCATTTGAGGACAGGGGCTATGGCTACACCTTC. As protein: CSVAFEDRGYGYTF.

J is TRBJ2-1 and V is TRBV7-3; 12 bases agree with TRBD2. V lost 1 base and J lost 8; bases outside the gene matches: 9. CDR1 and CDR2 from the germline V gene are SGHTA and FQGTGA. The CDR3 contains 17 residues. CDR3 loop: CASSLRPLAGGLDEQFF. The CDR3 coding sequence is TGTGCCAGCAGCTTAAGGCCGCTAGCGGGAGGGCTAGATGAGCAGTTCTTC.

The rearrangement links TRBV28 to TRBJ2-5; D may be TRBD2 (6 bases). The J call could be wrong; TRBJ2-7 is a better fit for the DNA end. CDR3 length equals 14 residues. CDR1 and CDR2 (germline): MDHEN, SYDVKM. In nucleotides, the CDR3 is TGTGCCAGCAGTCCTGGACTAAGCTCCTACGAGCAGTACTTC. This codes for CASSPGLSSYEQYF.

The chain combines TRBV29-1 with TRBJ2-2; a possible D gene is TRBD1 (6 bases). CDR3 length: 13 residues. V lost 4 bases to trimming and J lost 3 bases, with 9 bases between them. The germline V gene encodes CDR1 SQVTM and CDR2 ANQGSEA. The CDR3 coding sequence is TGCAGCGTTGGACAGGTCCACACCGGGGAGCTGTTTTTT. This codes for CSVGQVHTGELFF.

This chain links TRBV18 with TRBJ1-5; 7 bases line up with TRBD1. The CDR3 has 15 amino acids. Unmatched junction bases numbered 7, after V lost 4 bases and J lost 4 bases. Germline CDR1 reads KGHSH; CDR2 reads LQKENI. The CDR3 DNA sequence: TGTGCCAGCTCACGAACAGGGGTCGATAATCAGCCCCAGCATTTT. Amino acid sequence: CASSRTGVDNQPQHF.

V usage is TRBV5-4 and J usage is TRBJ2-3; D is ambiguous. CDR3 size: 13 residues. Per the germline V gene, CDR1 is SGHNT and CDR2 is YYREEE (reference sequence). Deletions cut 2 bases from V and 3 bases from J, with 7 bases between. The CDR3 here is CASSLRYTDTQYF. As DNA, the CDR3 is TGTGCCAGCAGCTTACGGTATACAGATACGCAGTATTTT.

The chain carries TRBV5-1 and TRBJ2-1; D not certain. There are 12 residues in the CDR3. Trimming stripped 6 bases from V and 6 bases from J, with 10 bases between. Germline V gives CDR1 SGHRS, CDR2 YFSETQ. The CDR3 region is CASTSRGNEQFF. Here the CDR3 DNA reads TGCGCCAGCACCAGCCGAGGCAATGAGCAGTTCTTC.

The chain carries TRBV4-1 and TRBJ1-2, with 7 bases aligning to TRBD1. This CDR3 comprises 17 residues. J lost 2 bases, V lost 0 bases, and 9 bases had no gene match. Per the germline V gene, CDR1 is MGHRA and CDR2 is YSYEKL. CDR3 in amino acids: CASSQDRDSNRNYGYTF. The CDR3 DNA reads TGCGCCAGCAGCCAAGATCGGGACAGTAACCGAAACTATGGCTACACCTTC.

This chain links TRBV27 with TRBJ2-7, with a tentative D call TRBD1 (5 bases). Germline CDR1 MNHEY, CDR2 SMNVEV (reference sequence). This CDR3 comprises 12 residues. Trimming took off 2 bases at V and 6 bases at J, with 8 bases between the two ends. CDR3 sequence (DNA): TGTGCCAGCAGTTTACAGGGTGGCGAGCAGTACTTC. This gives the protein CASSLQGGEQYF.

This clone was found once. The rearrangement joins TRBV5-1 to TRBJ2-3, with 14 bases lining up with TRBD2. The V gene's germline CDR1 is SGHRS and CDR2 YFSETQ. Trimming removed 4 bases from V and 1 base from J; junction bases left unmatched: 5. The CDR3 is 17 residues long. In nucleotides, the CDR3 is TGCGCCAGCAGCGCGGGGACTAGCGGGAGCCGCACAGATACGCAGTATTTT. Encoded protein: CASSAGTSGSRTDTQYF.

Remarks on this clone: Compared with germline, one end of the junction differs, possibly owing to a read error. V gene TRBV2 combines with J gene TRBJ2-7; possible D gene TRBD1, 6 bases. Germline V gene sequence: CDR1 SNHLY, CDR2 FYNNEI. The CDR3 runs to 11 residues. CDR3 residues: CASRWTEELYF. The CDR3 region has the DNA TGTGCCAGCAGGTGGACAGAGGAGCTGTACTTC.

The chain is built from TRBV15 and TRBJ2-1; D possibly corresponds to TRBD2 (7 bases). Trimming took off 1 base at V and 7 bases at J, with 20 bases between the two ends. The CDR3 consists of 17 residues. Germline loops: CDR1 LNHNV, CDR2 YYDKDF (reference sequence). The CDR3 DNA sequence: TGTGCCACCAGCAGAGTGGGAGGGGGTAGGGGGAGGAATGAGCAGTTCTTC. It is translated as CATSRVGGGRGRNEQFF.

The chain couples TRBV19 to TRBJ1-1; TRBD1 might be the D (5 bases). From germline, CDR1 is LNHDA and CDR2 SQIVND (reference sequence). V shed 8 bases and J shed 0 bases, with 16 bases lying between them. The CDR3 totals 15 residues. CDR3 loop: CASATGGGLNTEAFF. CDR3 nucleotide sequence: TGTGCCAGTGCGACGGGGGGGGGATTGAACACTGAAGCTTTCTTT.

The V and J genes are TRBV28 and TRBJ2-1; the match to TRBD2 covers 7 bases. The CDR3 consists of 16 residues. CDR1 and CDR2 from the germline V gene are MDHEN and SYDVKM. Trimming took 7 bases from V and 5 from J; bases not matched to a gene: 14. CDR3 DNA sequence: TGTGCCAGCACCTTCCCGGGGGGAGGGTTCCACAATGAGCAGTTCTTC. It specifies CASTFPGGGFHNEQFF.

V and J are TRBV7-6 and TRBJ2-7, with TRBD2 matching over 12 bases. The germline CDR1 and CDR2 sequences are SGHVS and FNYEAQ. The V gene end was trimmed by 4 bases and the J gene end by 2 bases; junction bases not matched to a gene: 6. CDR3 length: 16 residues. The CDR3 spells CASSSSTSGSPYEQYF. The CDR3 DNA sequence: TGTGCCAGCAGCTCCTCGACTAGCGGGAGCCCCTACGAGCAGTACTTC.

The chain employs TRBV25-1 and TRBJ1-5; TRBD1 aligns across 7 bases. The length of the CDR3 is 14 residues. Germline loops: CDR1 MGHDK, CDR2 SYGVNS. Unmatched junction bases numbered 5, after V lost 6 bases and J lost 3 bases. The CDR3 region has the DNA TGTGCCAGCAGGGGGGACAGTCACAATCAGCCCCAGCATTTT. It specifies CASRGDSHNQPQHF.

The chain recombines TRBV7-8 with TRBJ2-3, with 8 bases identical to TRBD2. Trimming at V came to 4 bases and at J to 7 bases, leaving 4 bases not matched to a gene. The CDR3 extends over 13 amino acids. Germline values: CDR1 SGHVS, CDR2 FQNEAQ. The CDR3 spells CASSSGGIHTQYF. CDR3 nucleotide sequence: TGTGCCAGCAGCTCGGGGGGGATACATACGCAGTATTTT.

The CDR3 sequence is CASSSHKGEQYF. The CDR3 bases are TGTGCCAGCAGCTCCCACAAGGGGGAGCAGTACTTC. This chain links TRBV7-6 with TRBJ2-7; TRBD1 is a possible D gene (5 bases). V lost 4 bases and J lost 7, with 11 bases in between. Germline assignment: CDR1 SGHVS and CDR2 FNYEAQ. The CDR3 covers 12 residues.

This sequence joins TRBV9 and TRBJ1-2; no clear D gene. Trimming left V 3 bases short and J 7 bases short, with 10 bases between. Germline CDR1 and CDR2: SGDLS and YYNGEE. This CDR3 region has 12 residues. CDR3 coding DNA: TGTGCCAGCAGCGCCTCGGGTAGTGGCTACACCTTC. Its protein product is CASSASGSGYTF.